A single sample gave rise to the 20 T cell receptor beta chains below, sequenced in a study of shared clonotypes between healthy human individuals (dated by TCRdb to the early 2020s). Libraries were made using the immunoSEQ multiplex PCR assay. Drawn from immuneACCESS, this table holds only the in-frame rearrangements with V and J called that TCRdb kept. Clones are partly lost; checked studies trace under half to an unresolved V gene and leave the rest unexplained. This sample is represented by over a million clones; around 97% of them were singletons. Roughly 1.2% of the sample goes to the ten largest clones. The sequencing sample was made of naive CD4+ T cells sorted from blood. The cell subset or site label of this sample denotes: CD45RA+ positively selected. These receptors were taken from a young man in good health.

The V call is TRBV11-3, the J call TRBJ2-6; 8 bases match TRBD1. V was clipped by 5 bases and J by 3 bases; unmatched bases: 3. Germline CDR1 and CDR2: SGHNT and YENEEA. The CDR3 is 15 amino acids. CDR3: CASSPTGVGANVLTF. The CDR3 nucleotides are TGTGCCAGCAGCCCGACAGGGGTTGGGGCCAACGTCCTGACTTTC.

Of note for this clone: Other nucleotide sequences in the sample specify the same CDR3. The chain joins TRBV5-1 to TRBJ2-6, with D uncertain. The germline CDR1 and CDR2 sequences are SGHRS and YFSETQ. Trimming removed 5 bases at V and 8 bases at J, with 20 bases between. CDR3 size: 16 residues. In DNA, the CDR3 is TGCGCCAGCAGTTATTCCCCTGTTGGCCAGACCAACGTCCTGACTTTC. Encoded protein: CASSYSPVGQTNVLTF.

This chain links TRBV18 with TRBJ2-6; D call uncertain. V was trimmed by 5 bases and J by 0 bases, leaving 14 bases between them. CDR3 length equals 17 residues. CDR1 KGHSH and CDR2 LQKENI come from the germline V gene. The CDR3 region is CASSVSGPNSGANVLTF. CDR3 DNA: TGTGCCAGCTCAGTCAGTGGACCGAACTCTGGGGCCAACGTCCTGACTTTC.

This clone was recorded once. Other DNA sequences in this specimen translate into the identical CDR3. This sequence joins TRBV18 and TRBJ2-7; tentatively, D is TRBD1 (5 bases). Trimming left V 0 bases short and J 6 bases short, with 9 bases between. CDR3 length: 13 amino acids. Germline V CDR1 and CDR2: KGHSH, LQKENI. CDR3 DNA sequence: TGTGCCAGCTCACCACCGGGGCAGAGCGAGCAGTACTTC. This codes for CASSPPGQSEQYF.

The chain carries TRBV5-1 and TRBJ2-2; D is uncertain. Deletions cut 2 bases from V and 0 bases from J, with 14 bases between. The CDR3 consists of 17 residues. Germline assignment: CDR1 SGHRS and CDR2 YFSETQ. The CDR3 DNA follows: TGCGCCAGCAGCTTAAGCGTGGGAAGGGCGAACACCGGGGAGCTGTTTTTT. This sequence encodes CASSLSVGRANTGELFF.

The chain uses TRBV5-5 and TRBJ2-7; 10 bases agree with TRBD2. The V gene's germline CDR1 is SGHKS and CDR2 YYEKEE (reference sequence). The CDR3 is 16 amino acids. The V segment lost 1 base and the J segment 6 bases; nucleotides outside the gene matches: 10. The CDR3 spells CASSLNVAGGAGEQYF. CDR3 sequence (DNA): TGTGCCAGCAGCTTGAATGTAGCGGGAGGAGCAGGCGAGCAGTACTTC. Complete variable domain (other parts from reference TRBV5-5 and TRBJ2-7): DAGVTQSPTHLIKTRGQQVTLRCSPISGHKSVSWYQQVLGQGPQFIFQYYEKEERGRGNFPDRFSARQFPNYSSELNVNALLLGDSALYLCASSLNVAGGAGEQYFGPGTRLTVT.

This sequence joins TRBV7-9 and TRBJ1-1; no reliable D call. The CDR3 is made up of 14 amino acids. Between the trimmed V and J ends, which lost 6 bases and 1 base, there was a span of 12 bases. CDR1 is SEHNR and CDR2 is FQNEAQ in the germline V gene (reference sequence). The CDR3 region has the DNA TGTGCCAGCAGAGACGACAAGGGGAACACTGAAGCTTTCTTT. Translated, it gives CASRDDKGNTEAFF.

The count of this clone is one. CDR3 DNA: TGTGCCAGCAGTTATCTCCTGACTAGCGGGAGAGGTGGGCAGTACTTC. Translation: CASSYLLTSGRGGQYF. The chain carries TRBV28 and TRBJ2-7; 12 bases fit TRBD2. Trimming took 4 bases from V and 9 from J; bases not matched to a gene: 13. Germline CDR1 and CDR2: MDHEN and SYDVKM. This CDR3 spans 16 amino acids.

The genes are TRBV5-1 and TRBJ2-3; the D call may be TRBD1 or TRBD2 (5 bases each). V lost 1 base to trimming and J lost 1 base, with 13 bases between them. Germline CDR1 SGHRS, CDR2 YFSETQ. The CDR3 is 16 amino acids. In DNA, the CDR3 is TGCGCCAGCAGCTTGCCCCGGGACCGACGCACAGATACGCAGTATTTT. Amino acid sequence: CASSLPRDRRTDTQYF. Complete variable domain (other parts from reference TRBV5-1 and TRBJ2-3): KAGVTQTPRYLIKTRGQQVTLSCSPISGHRSVSWYQQTPGQGLQFLFEYFSETQRNKGNFPGRFSGRQFSNSRSEMNVSTLELGDSALYLCASSLPRDRRTDTQYFGPGTRLTVL.

CDR3 in DNA: TGTGCCAGCTCCTCCGCCATAGGGAAGTACCAGCCCCAGCATTTT. Amino acid sequence: CASSSAIGKYQPQHF. The rearrangement uses TRBV18 and TRBJ1-5, with D unclear. The CDR3 extends over 15 amino acids. Per the germline V gene, CDR1 is KGHSH and CDR2 is LQKENI. Deletions cut 6 bases from V and 7 bases from J, with 19 bases between.

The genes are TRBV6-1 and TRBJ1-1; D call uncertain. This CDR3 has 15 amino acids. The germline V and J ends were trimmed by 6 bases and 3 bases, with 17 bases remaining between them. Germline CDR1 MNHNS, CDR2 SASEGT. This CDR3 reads CASSPLLRFDTEAFF. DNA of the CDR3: TGTGCCAGCAGCCCGCTTCTTAGGTTTGACACTGAAGCTTTCTTT.

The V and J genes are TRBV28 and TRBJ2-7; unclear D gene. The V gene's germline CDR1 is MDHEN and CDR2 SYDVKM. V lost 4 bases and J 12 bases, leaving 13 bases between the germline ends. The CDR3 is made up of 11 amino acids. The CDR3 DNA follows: TGTGCCAGCAGTTCCCTAGTCGTACTGTACTTC. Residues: CASSSLVVLYF. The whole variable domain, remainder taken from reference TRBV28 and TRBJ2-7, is DVKVTQSSRYLVKRTGEKVFLECVQDMDHENMFWYRQDPGLGLRLIYFSYDVKMKEKGDIPEGYSVSREKKERFSLILESASTNQTSMYLCASSSLVVLYFGPGTRLTVT.

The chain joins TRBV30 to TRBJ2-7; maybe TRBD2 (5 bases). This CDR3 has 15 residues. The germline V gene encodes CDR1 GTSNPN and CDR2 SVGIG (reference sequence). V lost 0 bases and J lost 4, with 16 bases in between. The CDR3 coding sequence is TGTGCCTGGAGTGTACCCGGACTGCCCGGGTACGAGCAGTACTTC. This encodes CAWSVPGLPGYEQYF.

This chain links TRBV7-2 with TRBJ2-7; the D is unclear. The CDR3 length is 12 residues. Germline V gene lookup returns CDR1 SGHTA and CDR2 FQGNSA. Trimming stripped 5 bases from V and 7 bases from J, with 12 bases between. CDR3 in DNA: TGTGCCAGCAGCGTGGATTATACAGAGCAGTACTTC. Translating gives CASSVDYTEQYF.

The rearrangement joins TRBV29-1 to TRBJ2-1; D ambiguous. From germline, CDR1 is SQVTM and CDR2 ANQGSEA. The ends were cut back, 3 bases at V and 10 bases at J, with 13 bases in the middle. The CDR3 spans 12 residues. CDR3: CSVEAPPWEQFF. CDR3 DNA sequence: TGCAGCGTTGAGGCCCCTCCATGGGAGCAGTTCTTC.

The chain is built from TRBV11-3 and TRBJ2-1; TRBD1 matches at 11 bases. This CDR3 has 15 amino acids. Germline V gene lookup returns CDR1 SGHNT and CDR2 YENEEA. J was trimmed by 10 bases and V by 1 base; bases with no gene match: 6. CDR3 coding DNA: TGTGCCAGCAGCTTAGGGGACAGGGGGTCGGGCGAGCAGTTCTTC. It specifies CASSLGDRGSGEQFF.

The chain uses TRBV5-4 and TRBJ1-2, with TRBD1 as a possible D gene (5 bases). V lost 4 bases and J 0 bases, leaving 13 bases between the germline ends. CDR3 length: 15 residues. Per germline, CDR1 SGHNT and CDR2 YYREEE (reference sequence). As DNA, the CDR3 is TGTGCCAGCAGCCCCGGGACGGCCCCTAACTATGGCTACACCTTC. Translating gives CASSPGTAPNYGYTF. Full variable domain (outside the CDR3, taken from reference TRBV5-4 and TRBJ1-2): ETGVTQSPTHLIKTRGQQVTLRCSSQSGHNTVSWYQQALGQGPQFIFQYYREEENGRGNFPPRFSGLQFPNYSSELNVNALELDDSALYLCASSPGTAPNYGYTFGSGTRLTVV.

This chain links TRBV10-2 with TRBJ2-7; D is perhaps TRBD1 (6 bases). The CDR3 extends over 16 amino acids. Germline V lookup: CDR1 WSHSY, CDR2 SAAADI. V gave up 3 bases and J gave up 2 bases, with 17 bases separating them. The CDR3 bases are TGCGCCAGCAGTGATAGGGCGACAGGACGTCCCTACGAGCAGTACTTC. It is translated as CASSDRATGRPYEQYF.

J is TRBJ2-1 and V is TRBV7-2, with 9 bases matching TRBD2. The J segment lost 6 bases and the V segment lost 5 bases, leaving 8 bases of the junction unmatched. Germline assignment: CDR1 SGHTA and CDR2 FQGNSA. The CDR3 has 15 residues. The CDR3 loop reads CASSQQTSGINEQFF. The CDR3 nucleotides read TGTGCCAGCAGCCAGCAGACTAGCGGTATCAATGAGCAGTTCTTC.

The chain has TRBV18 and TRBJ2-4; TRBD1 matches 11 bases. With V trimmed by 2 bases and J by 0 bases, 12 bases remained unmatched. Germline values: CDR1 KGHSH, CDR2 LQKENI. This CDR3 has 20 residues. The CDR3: CASSPNRDRGLRGAKNIQYF. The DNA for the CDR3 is TGTGCCAGCTCACCAAATCGGGACAGGGGGTTGCGTGGAGCCAAAAACATTCAGTACTTC.